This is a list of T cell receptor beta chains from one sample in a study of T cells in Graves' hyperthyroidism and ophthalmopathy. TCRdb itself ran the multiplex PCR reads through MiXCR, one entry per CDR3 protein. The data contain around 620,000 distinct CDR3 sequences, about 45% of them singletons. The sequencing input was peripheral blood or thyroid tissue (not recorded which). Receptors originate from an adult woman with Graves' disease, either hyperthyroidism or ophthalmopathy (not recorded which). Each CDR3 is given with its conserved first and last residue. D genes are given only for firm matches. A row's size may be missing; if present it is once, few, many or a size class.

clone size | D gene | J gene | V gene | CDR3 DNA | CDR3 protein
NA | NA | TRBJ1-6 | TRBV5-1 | TGCGCCAGCAGCTTGGACAGGGATGATTCACCCCTCCACTTT | CASSLDRDDSPLHF
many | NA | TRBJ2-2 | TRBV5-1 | TGCGCCAGCATTGAGAGGAGGACCGGGGAGCTGTTTTTT | CASIERRTGELFF
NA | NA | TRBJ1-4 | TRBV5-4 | TGTGCCAGCAGCCTAACCGGCGGGAAGATTTTT | CASSLTGGKIF
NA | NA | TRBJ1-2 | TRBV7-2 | TGTGCCAGCAGCTCATCACAGGGAACCGGAATCGGCTACACCTTC | CASSSSQGTGIGYTF
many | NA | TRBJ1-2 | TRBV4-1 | TGCGCCAGCAGCCAACAGCAGGGGCCGTACTATGGCTACACCTTC | CASSQQQGPYYGYTF
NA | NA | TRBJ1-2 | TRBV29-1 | TGCAGCTTGGTAGGGGACCGTGGCTACACCTTC | CSLVGDRGYTF
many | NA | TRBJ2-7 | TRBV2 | TGTGCCAGCAGGGACCACGACTACGAGCAGTACTTC | CASRDHDYEQYF
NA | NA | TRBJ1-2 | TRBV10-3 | TGTGCCAGCCTTGGAGATAACTATGGCTACACCTTC | CASLGDNYGYTF
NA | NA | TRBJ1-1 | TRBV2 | TGTGCCAGCAGTGGACGCGGCAGACTAAACACTGAAGCTTTCTTT | CASSGRGRLNTEAFF
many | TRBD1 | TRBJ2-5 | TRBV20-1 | TGCAGTGCCCCGACAGGGGTAGAGACCCAGTACTTC | CSAPTGVETQYF
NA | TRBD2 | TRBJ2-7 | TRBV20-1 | TGCAGTGCTAGTGAACTAGCGGGGTCCTACGAGCAGTACTTC | CSASELAGSYEQYF
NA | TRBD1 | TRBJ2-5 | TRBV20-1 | TGCAGTGCCGAGACAGGGGGCTATAGCAATCAGCCCCAGTACTTC | CSAETGGYSNQPQYF
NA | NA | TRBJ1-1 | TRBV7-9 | TGTGCCAGCAGCTTATCCTCCTGGGACGCTGAAGCTTTCTTT | CASSLSSWDAEAFF
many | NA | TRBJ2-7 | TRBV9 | TGTGCCAGCAGCCCCGGGAACAGCCGCTACGAGCAGTACTTC | CASSPGNSRYEQYF
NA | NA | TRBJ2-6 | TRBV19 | TGTGCCAGTAGTGCTAGGGGGTACTCTGGGGCCAACGTCCTGACTTTC | CASSARGYSGANVLTF
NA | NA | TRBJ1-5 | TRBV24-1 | TGTGCCACTCAAGACGGCTCCGATCAGCCCCAGCATTTT | CATQDGSDQPQHF
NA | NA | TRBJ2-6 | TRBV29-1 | TGCAGCGCCGAACGTTATGGGGCCAACGTCCTGACTTTC | CSAERYGANVLTF
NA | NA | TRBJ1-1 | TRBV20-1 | TGCAGTGGCACCAGGGTCCGGGCGACTGAAGCTTTCTTT | CSGTRVRATEAFF
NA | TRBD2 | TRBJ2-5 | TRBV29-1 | TGCAGCGTTGAAGTCCTAGCGGGGGGGATAGAGTACTTC | CSVEVLAGGIEYF
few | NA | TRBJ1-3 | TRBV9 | TGTGCCAGCAGCGTCGGGCCAGGAAACACCATATATTTT | CASSVGPGNTIYF
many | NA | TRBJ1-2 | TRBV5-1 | TGCGCCAGCAGCTTGGACGGGGTTGGTGGCTACACCTTC | CASSLDGVGGYTF
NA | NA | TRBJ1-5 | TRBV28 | TGTGCCAGCAGTTCTTCCAAGGGGTCGGGGGGCAATCAGCCCCAGCATTTT | CASSSSKGSGGNQPQHF
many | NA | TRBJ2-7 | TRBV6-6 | TGTGCCAGCAGTGAATTTCCGGGGTTCCCCGAGGACGAGCAGTACTTC | CASSEFPGFPEDEQYF
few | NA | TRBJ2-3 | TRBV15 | TGTGCCACCAGCGGTATGGAAGATACGCAGTATTTT | CATSGMEDTQYF
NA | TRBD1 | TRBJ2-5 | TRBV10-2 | TGCGCCAGCAGTGAGGGGGACAGAAGCGACTTC | CASSEGDRSDF
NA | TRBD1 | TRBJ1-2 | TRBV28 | TGTGCCAGCAGTAAGGACAGGGGGCCCTCCTTTAGGGGCTACACCTTC | CASSKDRGPSFRGYTF
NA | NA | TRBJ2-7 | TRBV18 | TGTGCCAGCTCACCAACCGCGACAAGGGGGAACGAGCAGTACTTC | CASSPTATRGNEQYF
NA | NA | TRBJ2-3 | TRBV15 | TGTGCCACCAGCACTGAGGGGACGCAGTATTTT | CATSTEGTQYF
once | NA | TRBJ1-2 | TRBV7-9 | TGCGCCAGCAGCCAAGACGCCCCAGGGCGCACCTATGGCTACACCTTC | CASSQDAPGRTYGYTF
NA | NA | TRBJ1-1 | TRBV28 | TGTGCCAGCAGCTCCACAGGACGGACCAAAGAAGCTTTCTTT | CASSSTGRTKEAFF
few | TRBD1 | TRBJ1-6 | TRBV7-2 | TGTGCCAGCCGGGGCACAGGGGAACTGTCACCCCTCCACTTT | CASRGTGELSPLHF
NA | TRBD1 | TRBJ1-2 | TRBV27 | TGTGCCAGCAGTTTACTGAGGACAGGGGTGGACGGCTACACCTTC | CASSLLRTGVDGYTF
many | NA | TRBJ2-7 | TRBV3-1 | TGTGCCAGCAGCGGAAAAGCTGGCGAGCAGTACTTC | CASSGKAGEQYF
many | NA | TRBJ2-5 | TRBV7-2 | TGTGCCAGCAGCTGGGAAAGCGGACCCCCGAGGGCCCAGTACTTC | CASSWESGPPRAQYF
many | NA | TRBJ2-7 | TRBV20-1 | TGCAGTGCTAGAGGGAGGCGCGGGATCGGCGAGCAGTACTTC | CSARGRRGIGEQYF
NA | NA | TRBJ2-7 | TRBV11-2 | TGTGCCAGCAGCTTATCTGCGGGGGCGGACTTCGACTCCTACGAGCAGTACTTC | CASSLSAGADFDSYEQYF
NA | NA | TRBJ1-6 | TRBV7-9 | TGTGCCAGCAGCTCGACACTGAACTATAATTCACCCCTCCACTTT | CASSSTLNYNSPLHF
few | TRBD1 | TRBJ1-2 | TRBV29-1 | TGCAGCGTTGATCAGGGGGGAGCGGCGGGCTACACCTTC | CSVDQGGAAGYTF
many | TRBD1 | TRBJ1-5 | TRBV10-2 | TGCGCCAGCAGTCGACAGGGGGCTGGTCAGCCCCAGCATTTT | CASSRQGAGQPQHF
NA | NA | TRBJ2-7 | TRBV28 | TGTGCCAGCAGTTCCGCAGGGCGCGTGGGATACGAGCAGTACTTC | CASSSAGRVGYEQYF
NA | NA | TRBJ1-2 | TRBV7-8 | TGTGCCAGCAGCAAACGGGGTGATGGCTACACCTTC | CASSKRGDGYTF
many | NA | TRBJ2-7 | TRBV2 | TGTGCCAGCAGTAGTACGGGACAACAATACGAGCAGTACTTC | CASSSTGQQYEQYF
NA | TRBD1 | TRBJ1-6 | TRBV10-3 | TGTGCCATTACAGGGGGTTTAAACAATTCACCCCTCCACTTT | CAITGGLNNSPLHF
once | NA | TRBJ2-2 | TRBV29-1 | TGCAGCGTTGACGCGAAAACCGGGGAGCTGTTTTTT | CSVDAKTGELFF
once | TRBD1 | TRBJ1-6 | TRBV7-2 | TGTGCCAGCAGCTCCCGGACAGGGGGAAGTAATTCACCCCTCCACTTT | CASSSRTGGSNSPLHF
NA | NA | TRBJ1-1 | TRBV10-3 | TGTGCTTCAATGGACGGCGTAAATGACAAAGCTTTCTTT | CASMDGVNDKAFF